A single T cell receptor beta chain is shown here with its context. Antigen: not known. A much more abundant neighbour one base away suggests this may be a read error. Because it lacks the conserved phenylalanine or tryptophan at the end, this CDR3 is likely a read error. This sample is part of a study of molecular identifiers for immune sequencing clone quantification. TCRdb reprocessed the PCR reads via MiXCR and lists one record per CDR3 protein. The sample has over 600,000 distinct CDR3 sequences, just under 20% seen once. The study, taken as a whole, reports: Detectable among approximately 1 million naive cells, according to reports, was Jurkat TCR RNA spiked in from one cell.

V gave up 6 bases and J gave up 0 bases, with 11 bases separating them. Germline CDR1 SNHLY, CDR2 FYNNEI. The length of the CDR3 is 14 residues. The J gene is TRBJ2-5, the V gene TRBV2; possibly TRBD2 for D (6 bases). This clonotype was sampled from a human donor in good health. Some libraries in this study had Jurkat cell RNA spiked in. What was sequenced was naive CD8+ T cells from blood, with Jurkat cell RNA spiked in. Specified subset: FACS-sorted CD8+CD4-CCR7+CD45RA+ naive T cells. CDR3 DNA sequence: TGTGCCAGCAGACGCCGGGACTACCAAGAGACCCAGTACCTC. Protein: CASRRRDYQETQYL.